The sequence of this TCR beta chain was determined in a study of blood T cell repertoires in COVID-19. The overall study: The United States, Italy and Spain provided the acute and convalescent COVID-19 samples. T cells, B-cell-depleted T cells, or PBMCs supplied cDNA or gDNA.

Libraries were prepared by immunoSEQ multiplex PCR; TCRdb keeps only in-frame clonotypes and omits some of them. The sample lists approximately 82,000 clones; roughly four fifths were seen once. The source material was peripheral blood. This sequence was found in a man aged 50 to 59 with active or convalescent COVID-19.

As DNA, the CDR3 is TGTGCCAGCAGCTTTTGGAATCCGGCGGTCGGGGAGCTGTTTTTT. Its translation is CASSFWNPAVGELFF. The chain joins TRBV5-6 to TRBJ2-2, with D uncertain. CDR1 and CDR2 (germline): SGHDT, YYEEEE. The V end lost 2 bases, the J end lost 7 bases, and 15 bases lay between the germline ends. The CDR3 length is 15 residues. Full variable domain (outside the CDR3, taken from reference TRBV5-6 and TRBJ2-2): DAGVTQSPTHLIKTRGQQVTLRCSPKSGHDTVSWYQQALGQGPQFIFQYYEEEERQRGNFPDRFSGHQFPNYSSELNVNALLLGDSALYLCASSFWNPAVGELFFGEGSRLTVL.